The 24 T cell receptor beta chains given below trace back to one sample, sequenced in a study of control samples from healthy donors and cancer patients (dated by TCRdb to the early 2020s). Library preparation employed the immunoSEQ multiplex PCR assay. Here the immuneACCESS table is served through TCRdb, limited to in-frame sequences with V and J called. Missing clones are a known gap in these copies; in checked studies unresolved V genes cover under half, and the rest lacks a known reason. The sample yields around 130,000 clones; roughly 90% were counted once. The ten largest clonotypes hold more than 2% of the sample. The sequenced sample consisted of blood. These TCRs come from a man between 18 and 35 years old in good health.

The genes are TRBV6-1 and TRBJ1-1; D gene unclear. CDR1 and CDR2 from the germline V gene are MNHNS and SASEGT. CDR3 length: 13 amino acids. Trimming removed 2 bases at V and 0 bases at J, with 4 bases between. In DNA form, the CDR3 reads TGTGCCAGCAGTGAATTCATGAACACTGAAGCTTTCTTT. Amino acids: CASSEFMNTEAFF.

The rearrangement joins TRBV7-3 to TRBJ1-2; possibly TRBD1 for D (5 bases). Per the germline V gene, CDR1 is SGHTA and CDR2 is FQGTGA. CDR3 length: 14 amino acids. Trimming removed 2 bases at V and 8 bases at J, with 15 bases between. In nucleotides, the CDR3 is TGTGCCAGCAGCTTATATGGGACCCAAGGCGGCTACACCTTC. Translated: CASSLYGTQGGYTF.

The genes are TRBV7-8 and TRBJ2-7; either TRBD1 or TRBD2 may supply D (5 bases each). The germline V and J ends were trimmed by 1 base and 0 bases, with 10 bases remaining between them. This CDR3 comprises 15 residues. Germline loops: CDR1 SGHVS, CDR2 FQNEAQ. The CDR3 sequence is CASSLGGKSSYEQYF. CDR3 DNA sequence: TGTGCCAGCAGCTTAGGGGGGAAGAGCTCCTACGAGCAGTACTTC.

The chain uses TRBV28 and TRBJ1-4, with D tentatively TRBD1 (5 bases). Trimming removed 5 bases from V and 4 bases from J, with 14 bases in between. This CDR3 is built from 15 residues. CDR1 and CDR2 (germline): MDHEN, SYDVKM. CDR3 nucleotide sequence: TGTGCCAGCAGTGAACCCGGGGGGGTTAATGAAAAACTGTTTTTT. It specifies CASSEPGGVNEKLFF.

CDR3 protein: CASSRGDQPQHF. The CDR3 region has the DNA TGTGCCAGCAGTCGGGGAGATCAGCCCCAGCATTTT. The chain couples TRBV27 to TRBJ1-5; D unresolved. Germline CDR1 is MNHEY and CDR2 is SMNVEV (reference sequence). This CDR3 has 12 residues. Trimming removed 5 bases at V and 5 bases at J, with 7 bases between.

The chain couples TRBV2 to TRBJ1-4, with D possibly being TRBD1 (6 bases). Looked up from germline, CDR1 is SNHLY and CDR2 is FYNNEI. The CDR3 spans 17 residues. With 6 bases removed from V and 3 bases from J, the gap between germline ends came to 20 bases. As DNA, the CDR3 is TGTGCCAGCAGGGGTGCCCCCTCACAGGGAGCTAATGAAAAACTGTTTTTT. This encodes CASRGAPSQGANEKLFF.

The V and J genes are TRBV18 and TRBJ2-1; 10 bases are shared with TRBD2. The V gene's germline CDR1 is KGHSH and CDR2 LQKENI. J gave up 8 bases and V 2 bases, and 6 bases lay outside the gene matches. The CDR3 totals 15 residues. CDR3 coding DNA: TGTGCCAGCTCACCAAAAGGGACTAGCGTCGATGAGCAGTTCTTC. Translated: CASSPKGTSVDEQFF.

The chain couples TRBV19 to TRBJ2-3, with D possibly being TRBD2 (5 bases). The CDR3 has 16 amino acids. Trimming pared 5 bases from V and 1 base from J, leaving 16 bases between. The V gene's germline CDR1 is LNHDA and CDR2 SQIVND (reference sequence). CDR3 in amino acids: CASSGGRGYGTDTQYF. The DNA of the CDR3 is TGTGCCAGTAGTGGAGGCCGGGGTTATGGCACAGATACGCAGTATTTT.

This clone came up a few times. The rearrangement links TRBV4-2 to TRBJ1-6, with 7 bases lining up with TRBD1. The CDR3 is 17 amino acids. CDR1 is LGHNA, CDR2 YNFKEQ, per germline. Trimming cost V 3 bases and J 10 bases; bases outside gene matches: 15. CDR3 region: CASSHEPRQGRVSPLHF. For the CDR3, the DNA is TGTGCCAGCAGCCACGAACCTAGACAGGGTCGTGTCTCACCCCTCCACTTT.

This chain joins TRBV7-9 and TRBJ2-5; D assignment may be TRBD1 or TRBD2 (6 bases each). CDR1 is SEHNR, CDR2 FQNEAQ, per germline (reference sequence). The CDR3 extends over 15 amino acids. Trimming cost V 1 base and J 4 bases, with 13 bases left between them. The CDR3: CASSLGGGGRETQYF. The CDR3 nucleotides read TGTGCCAGCAGCTTAGGAGGTGGGGGGCGAGAGACCCAGTACTTC.

In its sample, this clone was seen once. V usage is TRBV9 and J usage is TRBJ2-3; 16 nucleotides agree with TRBD2. Unmatched junction bases numbered 4, after V lost 4 bases and J lost 2 bases. CDR3 length: 17 residues. From germline, CDR1 is SGDLS and CDR2 YYNGEE. The CDR3 is CASSSGTSGGATDTQYF. In DNA, the CDR3 is TGTGCCAGCAGCTCCGGGACTAGCGGGGGGGCCACAGATACGCAGTATTTT.

This CDR3 is CASRWDRNQPQHF. DNA of the CDR3: TGTGCCAGCAGGTGGGACAGAAATCAGCCCCAGCATTTT. V gene TRBV6-5 combines with J gene TRBJ1-5; 7 nucleotides align to TRBD1. V was clipped by 6 bases and J by 4 bases; unmatched bases: 3. Germline CDR1 reads MNHEY; CDR2 reads SVGAGI. This CDR3 spans 13 amino acids.

V and J are TRBV7-6 and TRBJ1-6, with 7 bases matching TRBD1. V lost 5 bases and J lost 10; bases outside the gene matches: 8. Germline-derived CDR1 and CDR2 are SGHVS and FNYEAQ. This CDR3 is built from 14 residues. The CDR3 coding sequence is TGTGCCAGCAGCCAACAGGGGAGAGGATCACCCCTCCACTTT. It is translated as CASSQQGRGSPLHF.

The CDR3 region is CSTVRDPAEAFF. The CDR3 bases are TGCAGCACAGTCCGGGACCCCGCTGAAGCTTTCTTT. The chain joins TRBV29-1 to TRBJ1-1; a weak D match, TRBD1 (5 bases). Trimming took 8 bases from V and 6 from J, leaving 16 bases between them. Germline V gene lookup returns CDR1 SQVTM and CDR2 ANQGSEA. This CDR3 is built from 12 residues.

The chain has TRBV7-9 and TRBJ1-6; 8 bases line up with TRBD1. Trimming took 5 bases from V and 6 from J; bases not matched to a gene: 12. This CDR3 contains 17 residues. The germline gives CDR1 SEHNR, CDR2 FQNEAQ (reference sequence). The CDR3 sequence is CASSLTGTGLRNSPLHF. The DNA for the CDR3 is TGTGCCAGCAGCCTAACCGGGACAGGCCTCCGTAATTCACCCCTCCACTTT.

The V and J genes are TRBV6-5 and TRBJ2-5; D gene unclear. The CDR3 spans 15 residues. CDR1 is MNHEY, CDR2 SVGAGI, per germline. Trimming pared 0 bases from V and 2 bases from J, leaving 10 bases between. The CDR3 reads CASSYSSVGQETQYF. The CDR3 region has the DNA TGTGCCAGCAGTTACTCTTCGGTTGGGCAAGAGACCCAGTACTTC.

V usage is TRBV10-1 and J usage is TRBJ1-2, with TRBD1 matching over 7 bases. The CDR3 is 13 residues long. CDR1 and CDR2 (germline): WNHNN, SYGVQD (reference sequence). Unmatched junction bases numbered 9, after V lost 8 bases and J lost 6 bases. The CDR3 nucleotides are TGCGCCAGCTCGGACAGGCTAGGAGATGGCTACACCTTC. Protein sequence: CASSDRLGDGYTF.

The J gene is TRBJ2-7, the V gene TRBV7-9; TRBD1 matches 8 bases. Per the germline V gene, CDR1 is SEHNR and CDR2 is FQNEAQ (reference sequence). The ends lost 5 bases at V and 9 bases at J; junction bases unmatched: 12. The length of the CDR3 is 14 residues. The CDR3 loop is CASSLGQGPLGQYF. The CDR3 region has the DNA TGTGCCAGCAGCCTCGGACAGGGCCCTCTGGGGCAGTACTTC. Filled out from reference TRBV7-9 and TRBJ2-7, the complete variable domain reads DTGVSQNPRHKITKRGQNVTFRCDPISEHNRLYWYRQTLGQGPEFLTYFQNEAQLEKSRLLSDRFSAERPKGSFSTLEIQRTEQGDSAMYLCASSLGQGPLGQYFGPGTRLTVT.

V is TRBV19 and J is TRBJ1-1; D not certain. Germline CDR1 reads LNHDA; CDR2 reads SQIVND (reference sequence). The CDR3 consists of 14 residues. The V and J ends lost 3 bases and 1 base respectively, with 9 bases between them. The CDR3 DNA reads as TGTGCCAGTAGTATTAGCTCCTCGAACACTGAAGCTTTCTTT. This encodes CASSISSSNTEAFF.

The chain recombines TRBV5-4 with TRBJ1-4; no reliable D call. V was clipped by 3 bases and J by 0 bases, with 15 bases between them. The CDR3 loop spans 17 amino acids. Germline CDR1 reads SGHNT; CDR2 reads YYREEE (reference sequence). The CDR3 sequence: CASSSRGSHATNEKLFF. Here the CDR3 DNA reads TGTGCCAGCAGCTCTCGGGGTTCCCATGCAACTAATGAAAAACTGTTTTTT.

This CDR3 is CASSLLGIAGNIQYF. In DNA, the CDR3 is TGTGCCAGCAGTTTATTAGGGATAGCGGGAAACATTCAGTACTTC. This chain connects TRBV28 to TRBJ2-4; 7 nucleotides agree with TRBD2. The CDR3 extends over 15 amino acids. Trimming at V came to 1 base and at J to 6 bases, leaving 6 bases not matched to a gene. Germline assignment: CDR1 MDHEN and CDR2 SYDVKM.

This chain joins TRBV11-2 and TRBJ1-5; possibly TRBD1 for D (5 bases). Looked up from germline, CDR1 is SGHAT and CDR2 is FQNNGV. V dropped 0 bases and J dropped 11 bases, with 11 bases sitting between them. The CDR3 spans 13 residues. DNA of the CDR3: TGTGCCAGCAGCTTAGATGTGAGGGGAACCCAGCATTTT. This codes for CASSLDVRGTQHF.

The V gene is TRBV10-3, the J gene TRBJ2-7; D unresolved. The CDR3 consists of 15 residues. Germline assignment: CDR1 ENHRY and CDR2 SYGVKD. V was pared by 4 bases and J by 2 bases, with 15 bases between. CDR3: CAISGLFTSPYEQYF. In DNA, the CDR3 is TGTGCCATCAGTGGGCTTTTCACATCGCCCTACGAGCAGTACTTC.

The chain recombines TRBV28 with TRBJ2-7; D is possibly TRBD1 (6 bases). The CDR3 contains 13 residues. Germline CDR1 and CDR2: MDHEN and SYDVKM. V lost 6 bases to trimming and J lost 3 bases, with 12 bases between them. CDR3 sequence (DNA): TGTGCCAGCAGACCGGGACAAGACTACGAGCAGTACTTC. Its protein product is CASRPGQDYEQYF.